Here is one T cell receptor beta chain with its context. No antigen is known for it. The data derive from a study of T cell responses to AZD1222 COVID-19 vaccine. Study overall: Researchers grouped second doses given at about 4 or about 12 weeks into one pool.

Profiled with immunoSEQ multiplex PCR; TCRdb holds only in-frame clones, not every one. The repertoire consists of roughly 92,000 clones, with about 90% occurring once and the leading ten covering approximately 9.1%. Study observations and caveats: At baseline, just five to seven AZD1222 recipients tested seropositive. Once two AZD1222 doses were given, Spike-specific TCR breadth and depth went up. Clonal diversity was possibly underestimated; the donors were predominantly white British and more often female.

The germline V and J ends were trimmed by 4 bases and 7 bases, with 14 bases remaining between them. CDR3 length: 13 residues. Germline V gene data show CDR1 as SGHDT and CDR2 as YYEEEE. The TCR sequence derives from an adult in good health. This chain joins TRBV5-6 and TRBJ1-2, with a weak D call TRBD1 (5 bases). Sequencing was performed on peripheral blood, taken on day 0 of AZD1222 vaccination. The CDR3 here is CASSPLSGGGYTF. CDR3 coding DNA: TGTGCCAGCAGCCCCTTGTCGGGGGGTGGCTACACCTTC.